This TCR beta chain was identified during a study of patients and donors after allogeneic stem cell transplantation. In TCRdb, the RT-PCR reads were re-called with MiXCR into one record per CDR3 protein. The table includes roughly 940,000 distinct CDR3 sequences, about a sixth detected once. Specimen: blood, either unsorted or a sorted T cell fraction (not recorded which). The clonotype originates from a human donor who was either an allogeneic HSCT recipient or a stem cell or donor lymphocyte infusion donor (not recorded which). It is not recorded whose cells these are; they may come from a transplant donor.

CDR3 DNA sequence: TGTGCCAGCAGCTTAGACGTCGGCAGTAGCTCCTACAATGAGCAGTTCTTC. This gives the protein CASSLDVGSSSYNEQFF. V and J are TRBV7-2 and TRBJ2-1; D is unresolved. V was trimmed by 1 base and J by 0 bases, leaving 13 bases between them. The CDR3 extends over 17 amino acids. Germline values: CDR1 SGHTA, CDR2 FQGNSA.